This T cell receptor (beta chain) emerged from a study of cytomegalovirus exposure and HLA in healthy donors. This clone was counted between two and nine times. At one end the junction does not follow the germline gene, possibly because of a read error. Germline values: CDR1 SGHTA, CDR2 FQGNSA. The CDR3 extends over 12 amino acids. 60 Vbeta and 13 Jbeta primers were used in PCR. Method: immunoSEQ multiplex PCR; TCRdb's copy keeps in-frame clones and lacks some. The repertoire includes over 150,000 clones, around 77% of them detected once, and more than 3% sits in the top ten. The sample comprised PBMCs. The genes are TRBV7-2 and TRBJ2-2; D may be TRBD2 (5 bases). The clonotype was recovered from a man between 25 and 39 years old in good health and CMV-seropositive. Here the CDR3 reads CASSLVPGELFF. Here the CDR3 DNA reads TGTGCCAGCAGCTTAGTTCCCGGGGAGCTGTTCTTT.